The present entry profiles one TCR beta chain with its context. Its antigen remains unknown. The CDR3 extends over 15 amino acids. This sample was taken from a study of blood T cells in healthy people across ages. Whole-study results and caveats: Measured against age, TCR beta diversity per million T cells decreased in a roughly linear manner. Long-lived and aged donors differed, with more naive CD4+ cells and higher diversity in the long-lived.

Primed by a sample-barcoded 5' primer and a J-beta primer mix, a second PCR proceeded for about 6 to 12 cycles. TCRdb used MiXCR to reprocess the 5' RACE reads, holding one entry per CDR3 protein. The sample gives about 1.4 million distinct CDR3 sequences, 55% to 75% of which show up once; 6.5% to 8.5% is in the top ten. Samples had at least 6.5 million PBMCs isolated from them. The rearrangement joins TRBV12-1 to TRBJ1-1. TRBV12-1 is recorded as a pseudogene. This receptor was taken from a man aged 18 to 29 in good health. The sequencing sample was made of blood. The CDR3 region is CASSFGGTQNTEAFF. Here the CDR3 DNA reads TGTGCCAGCAGCTTTGGAGGAACTCAGAACACTGAAGCTTTCTTT.